The entry below gives a single TCR beta chain sequence along with its context. These data are taken from a study of shared clonotypes between healthy human individuals. This CDR3 has 15 amino acids. V lost 4 bases, J lost 2 bases, and 15 bases lay in between. The germline CDR1 and CDR2 sequences are SNHLY and FYNNEI. The table came from immunoSEQ multiplex PCR; TCRdb's copy has only in-frame clones and leaves some out. This sample carries around 2,000,000 clones, approximately 95% of them seen once, and the ten largest clones take about 0.13%. The TCR comes from a man in his late teens or twenties in good health. The sequenced sample was naive CD4+ T cells sorted from blood. Noted subset: CD45RA+ positively selected. The V and J genes are TRBV2 and TRBJ2-7; no definite D call. CDR3 coding DNA: TGTGCCAGCAGTGTGGACCCGCTTTTGACCTACGAGCAGTACTTC. It codes for CASSVDPLLTYEQYF. Based on the CDR3 plus reference TRBV2 and TRBJ2-7, the full variable domain is EPEVTQTPSHQVTQMGQEVILRCVPISNHLYFYWYRQILGQKVEFLVSFYNNEISEKSEIFDDQFSVERPDGSNFTLKIRSTKLEDSAMYFCASSVDPLLTYEQYFGPGTRLTVT.